The entry below gives a single T cell receptor (beta chain) sequence along with its context. These data come from a study of blood T cell repertoires in COVID-19. Trimming at V came to 6 bases and at J to 2 bases, leaving 6 bases not matched to a gene. CDR1 is MDHEN and CDR2 is SYDVKM in the germline V gene. The CDR3 sequence is 14 residues long. The method was immunoSEQ multiplex PCR; TCRdb's version includes in-frame clones alone and lacks a portion of them. The profile shows some 250,000 clones, around 84% of them singletons. The receptor was derived from a man aged 55 to 70 with acute or convalescent COVID-19. The sequenced material came from peripheral blood. V is TRBV28 and J is TRBJ1-2; TRBD1 aligns across 7 bases. For the CDR3, the DNA is TGTGCCAGCAGCCCCCGACAGGGAAACTATGGCTACACCTTC. Residues: CASSPRQGNYGYTF.